The 3 T cell receptor beta chains reported below all come from one sample, sequenced in a study of shared clonotypes between healthy human individuals. TCRdb keeps only in-frame clones here, not all; method: immunoSEQ multiplex PCR. Of roughly 490,000 clones listed, about three quarters are singletons. Specimen: PBMCs. These receptor sequences come from a woman aged 40 to 49 in good health. Some clones in this sample may be carry-over from other donors' samples.

CDR3 sequence: CASREGGQETQYF. CDR3 bases: TGTGCCAGCAGGGAGGGGGGGCAAGAGACCCAGTACTTC. The rearrangement links TRBV7-9 to TRBJ2-5, with D maybe TRBD2 (7 bases). The ends were cut back, 6 bases at V and 2 bases at J, with 10 bases in the middle. CDR3 length equals 13 residues. The germline V gene encodes CDR1 SEHNR and CDR2 FQNEAQ (reference sequence).

The J gene is TRBJ2-4, the V gene TRBV5-4, with 11 bases lining up with TRBD1. Germline values: CDR1 SGHNT, CDR2 YYREEE (reference sequence). The length of the CDR3 is 15 residues. V lost 4 bases to trimming and J lost 5 bases; unmatched junction nucleotides: 5. In DNA form, the CDR3 reads TGTGCCAGCAGCCTGGACAGGGGGCCGGAAAACATTCAGTACTTC. Translating gives CASSLDRGPENIQYF.

The CDR3 spells CASSYSLTIYEQYF. CDR3 in DNA: TGTGCCAGCAGTTACTCGTTAACCATCTACGAGCAGTACTTC. V usage is TRBV6-6 and J usage is TRBJ2-7; D is unclear. Trimming shortened V by 0 bases and J by 3 bases, and 9 bases separated the two germline ends. CDR1 is MNHNY, CDR2 SVGAGI, per germline (reference sequence). The CDR3 runs to 14 residues.